One sample yielded the 23 T cell receptor beta chains listed below, sequenced in a study of T-cell reconstitution after alpha-beta-depleted transplantation in children. Researchers prepared the TCRbeta library using unique molecular identifiers, the study reports. A single record per CDR3 protein comes from TCRdb applying MiXCR to the PCR reads. Of about 91,000 distinct CDR3 sequences in the sample, 7% to 10% are singletons; the top ten hold 5.5% to 8.5%. Sample: PBMCs from the stem cell graft donor, taken from the stem cell graft. The origin of the receptors is a human donor who donated a stem cell graft to a child with congenital amegakaryocytic thrombocytopenia.

This clonotype was counted ten times or more. The junction differs from germline at one of its ends, possibly a read error. V and J are TRBV5-1 and TRBJ2-5; the D is unclear. Germline V gene sequence: CDR1 SGHRS, CDR2 YFSETQ. The length of the CDR3 is 14 residues. CDR3 nucleotides: TGCGCCAGCAGCCCAGAACAGCTTCAAGAGGCCCAGTACTTC. This codes for CASSPEQLQEAQYF.

This clonotype was seen ten or more times. The chain combines TRBV28 with TRBJ2-1, with 8 bases fitting TRBD1. The CDR3 contains 16 residues. CDR1 is MDHEN, CDR2 SYDVKM, per germline. The V segment lost 4 bases and the J segment 2 bases; nucleotides outside the gene matches: 7. CDR3 amino acids: CASSSGDRYPYNEQFF. Here the CDR3 DNA reads TGTGCCAGCAGTTCGGGGGACAGGTATCCCTACAATGAGCAGTTCTTC.

This clonotype has a count of ten or more. The V gene is TRBV3-1, the J gene TRBJ2-7; D is unclear. The CDR3 spans 12 residues. The ends were cut back, 0 bases at V and 2 bases at J, with 2 bases in the middle. CDR1 is LGHDT, CDR2 YNNKEL, per germline (reference sequence). CDR3 sequence (DNA): TGTGCCAGCAGCCAAGATCCCTACGAGCAGTACTTC. Residues: CASSQDPYEQYF.

At least ten counts were recorded for this clonotype. The V call is TRBV9, the J call TRBJ2-7; D is undetermined. Germline lookup yields CDR1 SGDLS and CDR2 YYNGEE. The length of the CDR3 is 15 residues. V was clipped by 0 bases and J by 3 bases, with 13 bases between them. The CDR3, as DNA: TGTGCCAGCAGCGTAGGGCTAAGATCTAACTACGAGCAGTACTTC. It is translated as CASSVGLRSNYEQYF.

The sample holds a few counts of this clonotype. This may come from a read error, since a much larger clone is one base off. The chain recombines TRBV20-1 with TRBJ2-4; the match to TRBD1 covers 8 bases. The CDR3 runs to 13 residues. CDR1 is DFQATT and CDR2 is SNEGSKA in the germline V gene (reference sequence). Unmatched junction bases numbered 12, after V lost 5 bases and J lost 12 bases. This CDR3 reads CSAGSGQVASQYF. CDR3 nucleotide sequence: TGCAGTGCTGGCTCGGGACAGGTGGCCAGTCAGTACTTC.

This clonotype was counted at least ten times. This rearrangement joins TRBV9 to TRBJ1-2; possible D gene TRBD1, 5 bases. The CDR3 consists of 14 residues. Germline assignment: CDR1 SGDLS and CDR2 YYNGEE. V lost 4 bases, J lost 8 bases, and 18 bases lay in between. The DNA of the CDR3 is TGTGCCAGCAGCCTCGAGGAGAGGGGCTACGGCTACACCTTC. Residues: CASSLEERGYGYTF. The full variable domain, in which reference TRBV9 and TRBJ1-2 provide the parts outside the CDR3, is DSGVTQTPKHLITATGQRVTLRCSPRSGDLSVYWYQQSLDQGLQFLIQYYNGEERAKGNILERFSAQQFPDLHSELNLSSLELGDSALYFCASSLEERGYGYTFGSGTRLTVV.

This clonotype was recorded many times. The chain has TRBV7-8 and TRBJ2-1; 7 bases match TRBD2. Germline loops: CDR1 SGHVS, CDR2 FQNEAQ. CDR3 length: 16 amino acids. J gave up 3 bases and V 3 bases, and 8 bases lay outside the gene matches. The CDR3 sequence is CASSFPNGGIYNEQFF. The CDR3 DNA reads as TGTGCCAGCAGCTTTCCAAACGGGGGGATCTACAATGAGCAGTTCTTC. The full variable domain, its missing parts supplied by reference TRBV7-8 and TRBJ2-1, is GAGVSQSPRYKVAKRGQDVALRCDPISGHVSLFWYQQALGQGPEFLTYFQNEAQLDKSGLPSDRFFAERPEGSVSTLKIQRTQQEDSAVYLCASSFPNGGIYNEQFFGPGTRLTVL.

This clonotype was seen ten or more times. The chain links TRBV2 to TRBJ2-7, with 9 bases aligning to TRBD1. Trimming took 6 bases from V and 6 from J; bases not matched to a gene: 9. The CDR3 covers 14 residues. Per germline, CDR1 SNHLY and CDR2 FYNNEI. CDR3 nucleotide sequence: TGTGCCAGCAGGCGGGACAGGGTCGTTCCCGAGCAGTACTTC. This codes for CASRRDRVVPEQYF.

This clonotype has ten or more counts. The V gene is TRBV5-8, the J gene TRBJ2-7; D not certain. Per the germline V gene, CDR1 is SGHTS and CDR2 is YDEGEE. This CDR3 spans 12 amino acids. The V end was cut by 4 bases, the J end by 3 bases, with 8 bases between. CDR3 bases: TGTGCCAGCAGCAGGCTATACTACGAGCAGTACTTC. It codes for CASSRLYYEQYF.

The genes are TRBV28 and TRBJ1-3; D remains ambiguous. The V gene's germline CDR1 is MDHEN and CDR2 SYDVKM. V lost 3 bases and J lost 4, with 10 bases in between. The CDR3 covers 14 residues. Here the CDR3 DNA reads TGTGCCAGCAGTTTGGAGGTTTACGGAAACACCATATATTTT. Protein sequence: CASSLEVYGNTIYF.

This clonotype was recorded at least ten times. The chain couples TRBV20-1 to TRBJ1-2, with TRBD1 matching over 9 bases. The CDR3 has 13 residues. The J segment lost 7 bases and the V segment lost 3 bases, leaving 6 bases of the junction unmatched. The germline gives CDR1 DFQATT, CDR2 SNEGSKA (reference sequence). CDR3 nucleotide sequence: TGCAGTGCTAGCGTACAGGGGGCGAGTGGCTACACCTTC. Protein sequence: CSASVQGASGYTF.

This clonotype was detected many times. The J gene is TRBJ1-1, the V gene TRBV20-1, with 7 bases aligning to TRBD1. In germline, CDR1 is DFQATT, CDR2 SNEGSKA (reference sequence). With 5 bases clipped from V and 5 bases from J, the junction kept 8 bases outside the gene matches. The CDR3 extends over 13 amino acids. The CDR3 nucleotides read TGCAGTGCTGCAATAGGGGGCGGAACTGAAGCTTTCTTT. Its translation is CSAAIGGGTEAFF.

Ten or more counts support this clonotype. The chain uses TRBV28 and TRBJ2-1; no clear D gene. Looked up from germline, CDR1 is MDHEN and CDR2 is SYDVKM. CDR3 size: 14 residues. V was trimmed by 2 bases and J by 8 bases, leaving 13 bases between them. As DNA, the CDR3 is TGTGCCAGCAGTTTAGCCGAGAGTACCGATGAGCAGTTCTTC. Translating gives CASSLAESTDEQFF. Combining the CDR3 with reference TRBV28 and TRBJ2-1 gives the whole variable domain DVKVTQSSRYLVKRTGEKVFLECVQDMDHENMFWYRQDPGLGLRLIYFSYDVKMKEKGDIPEGYSVSREKKERFSLILESASTNQTSMYLCASSLAESTDEQFFGPGTRLTVL.

This clonotype came up many times. The CDR3 DNA reads TGCAGTGCTAGAGGCACTAGCGGGAGGGCCGATTACGAGCAGTACTTC. This gives the protein CSARGTSGRADYEQYF. V usage is TRBV20-1 and J usage is TRBJ2-7; 13 nucleotides agree with TRBD2. CDR1 and CDR2 from the germline V gene are DFQATT and SNEGSKA (reference sequence). The CDR3 runs to 16 residues. The V segment lost 1 base and the J segment 4 bases; nucleotides outside the gene matches: 7.

Ten or more counts support this clonotype. The rearrangement joins TRBV20-1 to TRBJ1-2; TRBD1 matches 10 bases. The J segment lost 5 bases and the V segment lost 3 bases, leaving 12 bases of the junction unmatched. This CDR3 region has 16 residues. Germline V gene data show CDR1 as DFQATT and CDR2 as SNEGSKA (reference sequence). CDR3 sequence: CSARHLRQGASYGYTF. CDR3 DNA: TGCAGTGCTAGGCATTTACGACAGGGGGCTTCTTATGGCTACACCTTC.

The chain combines TRBV15 with TRBJ1-4; 7 bases are a match to TRBD1. The CDR3 spans 16 residues. Germline-derived CDR1 and CDR2 are LNHNV and YYDKDF (reference sequence). The V and J ends lost 0 bases and 2 bases, in that order; junction bases with no gene match: 3. The CDR3 coding sequence is TGTGCCACCAGCAGAGACTTGACAGGGACTAATGAAAAACTGTTTTTT. This encodes CATSRDLTGTNEKLFF.

The rearrangement links TRBV18 to TRBJ1-1; 9 positions match TRBD1. Trimming took 2 bases from V and 5 from J; bases not matched to a gene: 6. The CDR3 totals 15 residues. CDR1 and CDR2 (germline): KGHSH, LQKENI. The CDR3 sequence is CASSPGGTGWTEAFF. CDR3 in DNA: TGTGCCAGCTCACCAGGCGGGACAGGGTGGACTGAAGCTTTCTTT.

This clonotype was detected many times. This chain joins TRBV5-1 and TRBJ1-3, with D maybe TRBD1 (5 bases). There are 16 residues in the CDR3. With 0 bases removed from V and 0 bases from J, the gap between germline ends came to 10 bases. Germline CDR1 SGHRS, CDR2 YFSETQ. CDR3 sequence (DNA): TGCGCCAGCAGCTTGGAAGGGGTAGGCTCTGGAAACACCATATATTTT. Translation: CASSLEGVGSGNTIYF. Together with reference TRBV5-1 and TRBJ1-3, the CDR3 gives the full variable domain: KAGVTQTPRYLIKTRGQQVTLSCSPISGHRSVSWYQQTPGQGLQFLFEYFSETQRNKGNFPGRFSGRQFSNSRSEMNVSTLELGDSALYLCASSLEGVGSGNTIYFGEGSWLTVV.

In the case of this clonotype: A much larger clone sits a single nucleotide away, making a read error possible. The gene calls are TRBV10-3 and TRBJ2-2; 13 positions agree with TRBD2. V was pared by 7 bases and J by 7 bases, with 15 bases of the junction left unmatched. The CDR3 totals 18 residues. Germline CDR1 ENHRY, CDR2 SYGVKD. CDR3: CAITPALGLAGSGGELFF. CDR3 in DNA: TGTGCCATCACTCCGGCGTTGGGACTAGCGGGATCGGGCGGGGAGCTGTTTTTT.

This clonotype came up many times. The CDR3 region has the DNA TGCGCCAGCAGCTACCGGACTAGCGGGGACGATGAGCAGTTCTTC. Its protein product is CASSYRTSGDDEQFF. V gene TRBV5-1 combines with J gene TRBJ2-1; TRBD2 matches at 12 bases. V shed 3 bases, J shed 8 bases, and the junction held 6 bases outside the gene matches. This CDR3 is 15 amino acids long. Germline V lookup: CDR1 SGHRS, CDR2 YFSETQ.

Ten or more counts support this clonotype. The chain carries TRBV12-3 or TRBV12-4 and TRBJ2-1, with 9 positions matching TRBD1. The ends lost 5 bases at V and 7 bases at J; junction bases unmatched: 6. CDR3 size: 14 residues. The CDR3 here is CASSGTGWGNEQFF. CDR3 bases: TGTGCCAGCAGTGGGACAGGGTGGGGAAATGAGCAGTTCTTC.

This clonotype was counted at least ten times. This chain uses TRBV10-3 with TRBJ2-2; D is uncertain. The CDR3 spans 13 residues. Germline V gives CDR1 ENHRY, CDR2 SYGVKD. Deletions cut 2 bases from V and 5 bases from J, with 6 bases between. This CDR3 is CAISEDGTGELFF. The DNA for the CDR3 is TGTGCCATCAGTGAGGATGGTACCGGGGAGCTGTTTTTT.

The sample holds many counts of this clonotype. This sequence joins TRBV5-6 and TRBJ2-5; D is perhaps TRBD1 (6 bases). V was trimmed by 5 bases and J by 1 base, leaving 12 bases between them. The CDR3 has 14 amino acids. Germline V gene sequence: CDR1 SGHDT, CDR2 YYEEEE. The CDR3, as DNA: TGTGCCAGCAGTAACAGGGAGTTCCAAGAGACCCAGTACTTC. Its protein product is CASSNREFQETQYF.